This TCR beta chain was identified during a study of blood T cells in healthy people across ages. Samples each had at least 5.5 micrograms of total RNA extracted. A second about 7 to 11 cycle PCR used barcoded and J-beta primers. Each cDNA was tagged by a template-switch adaptor containing 12 random nucleotides. One entry per CDR3 protein, called by TCRdb with MiXCR from the 5' RACE reads. The data contain 730,000 or so distinct CDR3 sequences, 40% to 45% of them singletons. The CDR3 has 11 amino acids. CDR1 is DFQATT, CDR2 SNEGSKA, per germline (reference sequence). V was clipped by 3 bases and J by 9 bases, with 9 bases between them.

The receptor's source is a man at least 80 years old in good health. The sequenced sample was blood. The chain recombines TRBV20-1 with TRBJ2-1; no definite D call. The CDR3 reads CSASGVGEQFF. DNA of the CDR3: TGCAGTGCTAGCGGAGTGGGTGAGCAGTTCTTC.